What follows are 4 T cell receptor beta chains derived from one specimen sequenced in a study of molecular identifiers for immune sequencing clone quantification. TCRdb redid the calling of the PCR reads with MiXCR, one entry per CDR3 protein. The sample contains a few hundred thousand distinct CDR3 sequences, about 26% of which appear only once. The sample was naive CD8+ T cells from blood, with Jurkat cell RNA spiked in. Documented subset: FACS-sorted CD8+CD4-CCR7+CD45RA+ naive T cells. These receptors all come from a human donor in good health. Some libraries in this study had Jurkat cell RNA spiked in.

As for this clonotype: A much larger clone lies one base from this, so it may be a read error. The chain employs TRBV27 and TRBJ1-3; D call uncertain. The CDR3 has 15 residues. Looked up from germline, CDR1 is MNHEY and CDR2 is SMNVEV (reference sequence). The CDR3 region is CASSSVGYSGNTIHF. CDR3 DNA: TGTGCCAGCAGTTCAGTCGGTTACTCTGGAAACACCATACATTTT.

About this clonotype: Possible read error: a much larger clone is one base away. This sequence joins TRBV12-3 or TRBV12-4 and TRBJ2-7; D is unresolved. This CDR3 is built from 13 residues. The CDR3 DNA follows: TGTACCAGCAGCCCTTCAGATGCCTACGAGCAGTACTTC. Residues: CTSSPSDAYEQYF.

This clonotype was detected many times. The rearrangement joins TRBV7-2 to TRBJ2-3; possibly TRBD2 for D (6 bases). The V end lost 5 bases, the J end lost 5 bases, and 23 bases lay between the germline ends. This CDR3 contains 17 residues. Germline assignment: CDR1 SGHTA and CDR2 FQGNSA. The CDR3 DNA reads TGTGCCAGCAGCCCGCTCCGGGACTCTCTCCGAGGAGATACGCAGTATTTT. Translation: CASSPLRDSLRGDTQYF.

This clonotype was counted many times. This sequence joins TRBV29-1 and TRBJ2-5; 7 bases are a match to TRBD2. J lost 5 bases, V lost 6 bases, and 9 bases had no gene match. This CDR3 has 13 residues. The germline CDR1 and CDR2 sequences are SQVTM and ANQGSEA. For the CDR3, the DNA is TGCAGCGTAACGTGGACTAGGCTGGAGACCCAGTACTTC. It yields the protein CSVTWTRLETQYF.